This entry lists 15 T cell receptor beta chains sequenced from one sample in a study of blood T cell repertoires in COVID-19. Sequencing used immunoSEQ multiplex PCR; TCRdb keeps in-frame clones, though not all of them. Of roughly 110,000 clones listed, 85% to 95% are singletons. Source material: peripheral blood. The receptors stem from a woman aged 25 to 39 with acute or convalescent COVID-19.

The rearrangement joins TRBV2 to TRBJ1-2; a possible D gene is TRBD1 (5 bases). This CDR3 spans 11 amino acids. Germline assignment: CDR1 SNHLY and CDR2 FYNNEI. Trimming took 10 bases from V and 8 from J, leaving 14 bases between them. CDR3 coding DNA: TGTGCCAAGGGACTCCTCGGGGGCTACACCTTC. It encodes CAKGLLGGYTF.

J is TRBJ2-3 and V is TRBV28, with 12 bases that match TRBD2. CDR1 is MDHEN and CDR2 is SYDVKM in the germline V gene. The junction had 9 bases not matched to a gene; V was cut back by 7 bases and J by 4 bases. The CDR3 has 16 residues. CDR3 in amino acids: CASTPGLAGRADTQYF. The DNA for the CDR3 is TGTGCCAGCACCCCGGGACTAGCGGGTAGGGCAGATACGCAGTATTTT.

This chain joins TRBV4-3 and TRBJ2-7, with 8 bases aligning to TRBD1. CDR3 length equals 16 residues. V shed 1 base, J shed 3 bases, and the junction held 8 bases outside the gene matches. CDR1 and CDR2 from the germline V gene are LGHNA and YSLEER. The CDR3 loop reads CASSQGFGTGVYEQYF. CDR3 nucleotide sequence: TGCGCCAGCAGCCAAGGTTTTGGGACAGGTGTCTACGAGCAGTACTTC.

This chain joins TRBV27 and TRBJ2-3; 13 bases are shared with TRBD2. Per the germline V gene, CDR1 is MNHEY and CDR2 is SMNVEV (reference sequence). V lost 5 bases to trimming and J lost 5 bases; unmatched junction nucleotides: 7. This CDR3 region has 16 residues. This chain's CDR3 is CASSPTSGGAVDTQYF. The CDR3 bases are TGTGCCAGCAGTCCAACTAGCGGGGGGGCGGTAGATACGCAGTATTTT.

V usage is TRBV5-6 and J usage is TRBJ2-7; D might be TRBD1 (5 bases). CDR1 is SGHDT and CDR2 is YYEEEE in the germline V gene. V was clipped by 3 bases and J by 4 bases, with 17 bases between them. CDR3 size: 15 residues. CDR3 DNA: TGTGCCAGCAGCTGGATACAGGATCAACTTTACGAGCAGTACTTC. Translation gives CASSWIQDQLYEQYF.

CDR3 DNA: TGTGCCAGCTCCCTAGTTGGCAGGAACACTGAAGCTTTCTTT. It translates to CASSLVGRNTEAFF. This sequence joins TRBV18 and TRBJ1-1; D is ambiguous. This CDR3 comprises 14 residues. In germline, CDR1 is KGHSH, CDR2 LQKENI. V gave up 6 bases and J gave up 1 base, with 12 bases separating them.

The chain joins TRBV28 to TRBJ1-5; 11 bases align to TRBD1. There are 17 residues in the CDR3. CDR1 and CDR2 from the germline V gene are MDHEN and SYDVKM. Trimming at V came to 3 bases and at J to 5 bases, leaving 9 bases not matched to a gene. CDR3: CASSFPPGQGEYQPQHF. The CDR3 DNA is TGTGCCAGCAGTTTCCCCCCGGGACAGGGGGAATATCAGCCCCAGCATTTT.

The chain recombines TRBV7-9 with TRBJ1-5; 9 bases align to TRBD1. The CDR3 extends over 15 amino acids. Germline CDR1 SEHNR, CDR2 FQNEAQ (reference sequence). Unmatched junction bases numbered 5, after V lost 5 bases and J lost 3 bases. This CDR3 reads CASSPTGGPNQPQHF. CDR3 nucleotide sequence: TGTGCCAGCAGCCCTACAGGGGGCCCCAATCAGCCCCAGCATTTT.

The DNA of the CDR3 is TGTGCCAGCAGGCAGGGGGGCCAAAACAATGAGCAGTTCTTC. It encodes CASRQGGQNNEQFF. The rearrangement joins TRBV27 to TRBJ2-1; a weak D match, TRBD1 (7 bases). Germline CDR1 and CDR2: MNHEY and SMNVEV (reference sequence). V dropped 6 bases and J dropped 5 bases, with 14 bases sitting between them. The CDR3 is 14 amino acids.

The genes are TRBV7-2 and TRBJ2-6; D ambiguous. CDR1 and CDR2 from the germline V gene are SGHTA and FQGNSA. The CDR3 is 15 amino acids. Trimming removed 1 base at V and 0 bases at J, with 4 bases between. The CDR3 DNA is TGTGCCAGCAGCTTAGTCCGCTCTGGGGCCAACGTCCTGACTTTC. It encodes CASSLVRSGANVLTF. The complete variable domain, with remaining parts taken from reference TRBV7-2 and TRBJ2-6, reads GAGVSQSPSNKVTEKGKDVELRCDPISGHTALYWYRQSLGQGLEFLIYFQGNSAPDKSGLPSDRFSAERTGGSVSTLTIQRTQQEDSAVYLCASSLVRSGANVLTFGAGSRLTVL.

The J gene is TRBJ2-7, the V gene TRBV7-3; D possibly corresponds to TRBD2 (5 bases). The CDR3 sequence is 16 residues long. Germline loops: CDR1 SGHTA, CDR2 FQGTGA. With 5 bases removed from V and 4 bases from J, the gap between germline ends came to 21 bases. CDR3: CASSIKTGIERYEQYF. As DNA, the CDR3 is TGTGCCAGCAGCATCAAGACCGGGATTGAGAGGTACGAGCAGTACTTC.

V usage is TRBV2 and J usage is TRBJ2-1, with 9 bases aligning to TRBD2. The CDR3 runs to 15 residues. CDR1 SNHLY and CDR2 FYNNEI come from the germline V gene. Trimming removed 5 bases from V and 5 bases from J; junction bases left unmatched: 7. This CDR3 is CASSINLAGNNEQFF. The CDR3 nucleotides are TGTGCCAGCAGTATTAATCTAGCGGGGAACAATGAGCAGTTCTTC.

This clone was seen just once. V gene TRBV5-1 combines with J gene TRBJ2-3, with 16 bases that match TRBD2. V trimming: 4 bases; J trimming: 4 bases; junction bases outside the gene matches: 9. The germline CDR1 and CDR2 sequences are SGHRS and YFSETQ. The CDR3 totals 18 residues. Here the CDR3 DNA reads TGCGCCAGCAGCCTCGCCGGGACTAGCGGGAGGGCCTCAGATACGCAGTATTTT. Amino acid sequence: CASSLAGTSGRASDTQYF.

This clone was seen a handful of times. The V gene is TRBV4-1, the J gene TRBJ2-7, with a possible D match to TRBD1 (5 bases). This CDR3 region has 14 residues. CDR1 and CDR2 from the germline V gene are MGHRA and YSYEKL. V shed 1 base and J shed 2 bases, with 9 bases lying between them. Here the CDR3 DNA reads TGCGCCAGCAGCCAAGCGGACACCACCTACGAGCAGTACTTC. This gives the protein CASSQADTTYEQYF.

This clone was found once. This chain uses TRBV6-5 with TRBJ1-1; D gene ambiguous. With 2 bases removed from V and 1 base from J, the gap between germline ends came to 11 bases. There are 15 residues in the CDR3. CDR1 MNHEY and CDR2 SVGAGI come from the germline V gene. CDR3 sequence reads: CASSYGPGRNTEAFF. CDR3 coding DNA: TGTGCCAGCAGTTACGGGCCGGGGAGGAACACTGAAGCTTTCTTT.